The rows below give T cell receptor beta chains drawn from one sample of a study of graft-versus-host responses after intestinal transplantation. Here immunoSEQ multiplex PCR was the method, and the copy in TCRdb shows in-frame clones only, minus some. The data show over 15,000 clones, over 70% seen once. Sequenced here: ileum tissue, sampled 14 days after transplant. The receptor source for this set is a human patient who received an intestinal transplant, so some T cells may come from the graft donor. CDR3s include the opening cysteine and the closing phenylalanine or tryptophan. D genes are given only for firm matches. A row's size may be missing; if present it is once, few, many or a size class.

j_gene: TRBJ2-7; d_gene: -; abundance: -; v_gene: TRBV25-1; CDR3nt: TGTGCCAGCAGTGATTGGGCCAATCCCTACGAGCAGTACTTC; CDR3aa: CASSDWANPYEQYF
j_gene: TRBJ2-7; d_gene: TRBD1; abundance: -; v_gene: TRBV11-3; CDR3nt: TGTGCCAGCAGCCAACAGGGGGGCTACGAGCAGTACTTC; CDR3aa: CASSQQGGYEQYF
j_gene: TRBJ2-3; d_gene: -; abundance: few; v_gene: TRBV28; CDR3nt: TGTGCCAGCAGTCGAGAAACGGAAATTAGCACAGATACGCAGTATTTT; CDR3aa: CASSRETEISTDTQYF
j_gene: TRBJ1-5; d_gene: -; abundance: -; v_gene: TRBV5-5; CDR3nt: TGTGCCAGCAGCTTGTGGGGTAATCAGCCCCAGCATTTT; CDR3aa: CASSLWGNQPQHF
j_gene: TRBJ1-4; d_gene: -; abundance: -; v_gene: TRBV5-1; CDR3nt: TGCGCCAGCAGCTGGCAGGACAATGAAAAACTGTTTTTT; CDR3aa: CASSWQDNEKLFF
j_gene: TRBJ2-7; d_gene: -; abundance: -; v_gene: TRBV7-9; CDR3nt: TGTGCCAGCAGCTTAGCCGGGACGGCTTACGAGCAGTACTTC; CDR3aa: CASSLAGTAYEQYF
j_gene: TRBJ2-2; d_gene: -; abundance: -; v_gene: TRBV25-1; CDR3nt: TGTGCCAGCCGATCAAGCCTCACCTGGGCCGGGGAGCTGTTTTTT; CDR3aa: CASRSSLTWAGELFF
j_gene: TRBJ1-3; d_gene: -; abundance: -; v_gene: TRBV7-2; CDR3nt: TGTGCCAGCACCACCCTCTCTGGAAACACCATATATTTT; CDR3aa: CASTTLSGNTIYF
j_gene: TRBJ1-4; d_gene: -; abundance: few; v_gene: TRBV18; CDR3nt: TGTGCCAGCTCACCTCGGACGGTTATTAATGAAAAACTGTTTTTT; CDR3aa: CASSPRTVINEKLFF
j_gene: TRBJ2-7; d_gene: -; abundance: -; v_gene: TRBV23-1; CDR3nt: TGCGCCAGCAGTCAATCCCCCGGGACCGCCTCCTACGAGCAGTACTTC; CDR3aa: CASSQSPGTASYEQYF
j_gene: TRBJ2-5; d_gene: TRBD1; abundance: once; v_gene: TRBV5-1; CDR3nt: TGCGCCAGCAGGTTGACCCTCGACAGGGGGCCAGAGACCCAGTACTTC; CDR3aa: CASRLTLDRGPETQYF
j_gene: TRBJ2-7; d_gene: TRBD2; abundance: -; v_gene: TRBV14; CDR3nt: TGTGCCAGCAGCCGACAGACTAGCGGCTACGAGCAGTACTTC; CDR3aa: CASSRQTSGYEQYF
j_gene: TRBJ2-7; d_gene: TRBD1; abundance: once; v_gene: TRBV11-2; CDR3nt: TGTGCCAGCAGCCAAGTTAGGACAGGGAAATATAACGTGTACGAGCAGTACTTC; CDR3aa: CASSQVRTGKYNVYEQYF
j_gene: TRBJ2-1; d_gene: -; abundance: -; v_gene: TRBV5-6; CDR3nt: TGTGCCAGCAGCTTGCCGACGGGCGGCTACAATGAGCAGTTCTTC; CDR3aa: CASSLPTGGYNEQFF
j_gene: TRBJ1-1; d_gene: -; abundance: few; v_gene: TRBV25-1; CDR3nt: TGTGCCAGCAGTGGCAAGAACACTGAAGCTTTCTTT; CDR3aa: CASSGKNTEAFF
j_gene: TRBJ1-5; d_gene: -; abundance: few; v_gene: TRBV11-2; CDR3nt: TGTGCCAGCAGCGCCGCCGACGGATACAATCAGCCCCAGCATTTT; CDR3aa: CASSAADGYNQPQHF
j_gene: TRBJ2-2; d_gene: -; abundance: -; v_gene: TRBV6-5; CDR3nt: TGTGCCAGCAGTTCTATAACCGGGGAGCTGTTTTTT; CDR3aa: CASSSITGELFF
j_gene: TRBJ1-4; d_gene: -; abundance: -; v_gene: TRBV19; CDR3nt: TGTGCCAGTAGTATATTGACAACTAATGAAAAACTGTTTTTT; CDR3aa: CASSILTTNEKLFF
j_gene: TRBJ2-3; d_gene: TRBD1; abundance: -; v_gene: TRBV7-2; CDR3nt: TGTGCCAGCAGCTCTCGGGCTGGGACAGGTACGCAGTATTTT; CDR3aa: CASSSRAGTGTQYF
j_gene: TRBJ2-3; d_gene: TRBD1; abundance: -; v_gene: TRBV5-6; CDR3nt: TGTGCCAGCAGCTTGGCCACAGGGGGCATAGATACGCAGTATTTT; CDR3aa: CASSLATGGIDTQYF
j_gene: TRBJ1-1; d_gene: TRBD1; abundance: medium-sized; v_gene: TRBV30; CDR3nt: TGTGCCTGGATATCAGGGGGCGTAGGAGAAGCTTTCTTT; CDR3aa: CAWISGGVGEAFF
j_gene: TRBJ2-2; d_gene: -; abundance: -; v_gene: TRBV5-1; CDR3nt: TGCGCCAGCAGCTTGGTGGGACTTACAACCGGGGAGCTGTTTTTT; CDR3aa: CASSLVGLTTGELFF
j_gene: TRBJ1-3; d_gene: -; abundance: -; v_gene: TRBV10-2; CDR3nt: TGCGCCAGCAGTGAGTCGACCCTAGGGGGAAACACCATATATTTT; CDR3aa: CASSESTLGGNTIYF
j_gene: TRBJ2-1; d_gene: -; abundance: -; v_gene: TRBV5-1; CDR3nt: TGCGCCAGCAGCTTGGCCCTAGCAAGTAGCGATGAGCAGTTCTTC; CDR3aa: CASSLALASSDEQFF
j_gene: TRBJ1-6; d_gene: -; abundance: -; v_gene: TRBV9; CDR3nt: TGTGCCAGCAGCTCAGGGTCCAATTCACCCCTCCACTTT; CDR3aa: CASSSGSNSPLHF
j_gene: TRBJ2-5; d_gene: -; abundance: -; v_gene: TRBV7-2; CDR3nt: TGTGCCAGCAGCCCTCGACTGGTTTACAACCAAGAGACCCAGTACTTC; CDR3aa: CASSPRLVYNQETQYF
j_gene: TRBJ2-2; d_gene: TRBD2; abundance: -; v_gene: TRBV7-9; CDR3nt: TGTGCCAGCAGCCAGGGACTAGATTGGACCGGGGAGCTGTTTTTT; CDR3aa: CASSQGLDWTGELFF
j_gene: TRBJ1-3; d_gene: -; abundance: once; v_gene: TRBV13; CDR3nt: TGTGCCAGCAGCTCAGCTTCTGGAAACACCATATATTTT; CDR3aa: CASSSASGNTIYF